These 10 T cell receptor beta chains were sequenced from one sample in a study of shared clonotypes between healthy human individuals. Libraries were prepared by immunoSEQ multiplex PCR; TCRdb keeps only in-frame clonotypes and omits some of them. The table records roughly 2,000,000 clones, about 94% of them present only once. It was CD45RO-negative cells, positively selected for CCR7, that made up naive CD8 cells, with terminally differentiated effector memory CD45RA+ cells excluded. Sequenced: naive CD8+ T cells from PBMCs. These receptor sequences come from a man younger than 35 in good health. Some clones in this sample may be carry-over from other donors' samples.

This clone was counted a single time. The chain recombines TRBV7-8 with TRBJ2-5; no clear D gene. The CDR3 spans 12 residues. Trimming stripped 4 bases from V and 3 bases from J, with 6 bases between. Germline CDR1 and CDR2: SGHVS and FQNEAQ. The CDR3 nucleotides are TGTGCCAGCAGCTGGGCAGAAGAGACCCAGTACTTC. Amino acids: CASSWAEETQYF.

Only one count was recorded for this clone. As DNA, the CDR3 is TGCGCCAGCAGCCAAGATATTCCGCCTCCGGCTAATGAAAAACTGTTTTTT. This codes for CASSQDIPPPANEKLFF. The J gene is TRBJ1-4, the V gene TRBV4-3; D is undetermined. The CDR3 covers 17 residues. The germline gives CDR1 LGHNA, CDR2 YSLEER. Trimming pared 0 bases from V and 3 bases from J, leaving 14 bases between.

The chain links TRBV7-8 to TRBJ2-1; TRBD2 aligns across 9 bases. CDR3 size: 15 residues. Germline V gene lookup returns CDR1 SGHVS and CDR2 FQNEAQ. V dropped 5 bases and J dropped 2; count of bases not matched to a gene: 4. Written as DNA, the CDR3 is TGTGCCAGCAGCCGAGCGGGAGGCCCCTACAATGAGCAGTTCTTC. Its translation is CASSRAGGPYNEQFF.

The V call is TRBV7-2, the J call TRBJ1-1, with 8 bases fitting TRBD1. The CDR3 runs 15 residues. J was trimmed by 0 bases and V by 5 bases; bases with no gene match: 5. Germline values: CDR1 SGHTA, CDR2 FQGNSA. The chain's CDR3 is CASSADRAMNTEAFF. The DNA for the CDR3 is TGTGCCAGCAGCGCGGACAGGGCAATGAACACTGAAGCTTTCTTT. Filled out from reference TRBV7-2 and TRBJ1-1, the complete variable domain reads GAGVSQSPSNKVTEKGKDVELRCDPISGHTALYWYRQSLGQGLEFLIYFQGNSAPDKSGLPSDRFSAERTGGSVSTLTIQRTQQEDSAVYLCASSADRAMNTEAFFGQGTRLTVV.

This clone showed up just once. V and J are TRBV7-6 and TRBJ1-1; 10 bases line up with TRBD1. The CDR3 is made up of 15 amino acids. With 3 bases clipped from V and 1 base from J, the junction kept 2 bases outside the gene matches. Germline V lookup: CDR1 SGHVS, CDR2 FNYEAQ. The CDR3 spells CASSLWDRGNTEAFF. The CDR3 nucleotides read TGTGCCAGCAGCTTGTGGGACAGGGGGAACACTGAAGCTTTCTTT.

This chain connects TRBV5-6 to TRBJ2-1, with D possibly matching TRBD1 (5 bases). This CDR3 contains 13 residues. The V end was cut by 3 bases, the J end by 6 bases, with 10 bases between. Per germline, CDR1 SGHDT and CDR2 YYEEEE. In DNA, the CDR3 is TGTGCCAGCAGCTCAGGGTTCCCCAATGAGCAGTTCTTC. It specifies CASSSGFPNEQFF.

The CDR3 nucleotides are TGCAGTGTACCGGCGGCGAATGAGCAGTTCTTC. As protein: CSVPAANEQFF. This sequence joins TRBV20-1 and TRBJ2-1; unclear D gene. This CDR3 comprises 11 residues. Trimming pared 7 bases from V and 7 bases from J, leaving 11 bases between. Germline V gene lookup returns CDR1 DFQATT and CDR2 SNEGSKA (reference sequence).

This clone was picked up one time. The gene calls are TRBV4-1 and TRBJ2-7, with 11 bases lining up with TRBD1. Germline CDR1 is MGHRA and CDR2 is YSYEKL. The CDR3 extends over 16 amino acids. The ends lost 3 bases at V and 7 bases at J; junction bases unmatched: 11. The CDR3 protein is CASSQRPPGQGGEQYF. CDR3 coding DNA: TGCGCCAGCAGCCAGAGGCCACCGGGACAGGGGGGAGAGCAGTACTTC.

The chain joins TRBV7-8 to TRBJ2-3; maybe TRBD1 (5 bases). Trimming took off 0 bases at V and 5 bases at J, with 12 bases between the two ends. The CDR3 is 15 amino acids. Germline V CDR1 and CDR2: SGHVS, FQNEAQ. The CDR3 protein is CASSLAQGSLDTQYF. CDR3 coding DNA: TGTGCCAGCAGCTTAGCTCAGGGCTCGTTAGATACGCAGTATTTT. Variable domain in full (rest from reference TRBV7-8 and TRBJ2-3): GAGVSQSPRYKVAKRGQDVALRCDPISGHVSLFWYQQALGQGPEFLTYFQNEAQLDKSGLPSDRFFAERPEGSVSTLKIQRTQQEDSAVYLCASSLAQGSLDTQYFGPGTRLTVL.

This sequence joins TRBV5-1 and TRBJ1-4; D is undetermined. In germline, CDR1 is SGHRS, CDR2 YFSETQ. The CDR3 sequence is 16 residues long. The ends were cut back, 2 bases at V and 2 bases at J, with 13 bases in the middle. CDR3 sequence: CASSFSIRQTNEKLFF. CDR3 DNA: TGCGCCAGCAGCTTTAGTATCCGCCAGACTAATGAAAAACTGTTTTTT.